These 3 T cell receptor beta chains were sequenced from one sample in a study of T cell repertoires in cytomegalovirus infection. From the reads, TCRdb called clonotypes with MiXCR, one entry per CDR3 protein. The repertoire holds 340,000 or so distinct CDR3 sequences, with around a quarter as singletons. Antigens for these TCRs are unknown. The material sequenced was cultured PBMCs, taken from culture after CMV antigen stimulation. The receptors stem from a human donor in good health (CMV status not recorded). Some clones in this sample may be carry-over from other donors' samples.

This clonotype was observed at least ten times. The chain recombines TRBV7-6 with TRBJ1-1; D possibly corresponds to TRBD1 (5 bases). From germline, CDR1 is SGHVS and CDR2 FNYEAQ. This CDR3 has 15 amino acids. V lost 1 base to trimming and J lost 6 bases, with 15 bases between them. The CDR3 nucleotides read TGTGCCAGCAGCTTAGAGCCGGGCGGGGGTGCTGAAGCTTTCTTT. This codes for CASSLEPGGGAEAFF.

The sample holds a few counts of this clonotype. This chain connects TRBV19 to TRBJ2-5, with 13 nucleotides matching TRBD2. CDR1 LNHDA and CDR2 SQIVND come from the germline V gene (reference sequence). The CDR3 contains 15 residues. V gave up 6 bases and J gave up 2 bases; unmatched junction bases: 3. The CDR3 is CASRGTSGVQETQYF. The DNA of the CDR3 is TGTGCCAGTAGGGGGACTAGCGGGGTTCAAGAGACCCAGTACTTC.

The chain employs TRBV29-1 and TRBJ2-1; 10 bases are shared with TRBD2. The CDR3 contains 13 residues. Germline CDR1 SQVTM, CDR2 ANQGSEA. Trimming removed 8 bases from V and 10 bases from J; junction bases left unmatched: 11. CDR3 DNA sequence: TGCAGCTTACTAGCGGGACAAGACGGGGAGCAGTTCTTC. Protein product: CSLLAGQDGEQFF.